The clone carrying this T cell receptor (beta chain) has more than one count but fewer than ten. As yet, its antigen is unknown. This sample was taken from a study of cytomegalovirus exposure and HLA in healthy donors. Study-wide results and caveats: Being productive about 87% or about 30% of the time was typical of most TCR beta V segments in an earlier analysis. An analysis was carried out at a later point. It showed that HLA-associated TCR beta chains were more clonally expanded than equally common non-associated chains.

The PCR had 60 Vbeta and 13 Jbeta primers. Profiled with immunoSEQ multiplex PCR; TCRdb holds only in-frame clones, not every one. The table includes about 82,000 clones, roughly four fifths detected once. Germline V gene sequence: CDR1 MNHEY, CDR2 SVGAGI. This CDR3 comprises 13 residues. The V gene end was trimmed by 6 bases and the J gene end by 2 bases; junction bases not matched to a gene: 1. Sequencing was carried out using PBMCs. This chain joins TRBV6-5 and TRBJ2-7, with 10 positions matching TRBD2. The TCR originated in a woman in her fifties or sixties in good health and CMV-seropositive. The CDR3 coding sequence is TGTGCCAGCAGACTAGCGGGACCCTACGAGCAGTACTTC. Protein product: CASRLAGPYEQYF.